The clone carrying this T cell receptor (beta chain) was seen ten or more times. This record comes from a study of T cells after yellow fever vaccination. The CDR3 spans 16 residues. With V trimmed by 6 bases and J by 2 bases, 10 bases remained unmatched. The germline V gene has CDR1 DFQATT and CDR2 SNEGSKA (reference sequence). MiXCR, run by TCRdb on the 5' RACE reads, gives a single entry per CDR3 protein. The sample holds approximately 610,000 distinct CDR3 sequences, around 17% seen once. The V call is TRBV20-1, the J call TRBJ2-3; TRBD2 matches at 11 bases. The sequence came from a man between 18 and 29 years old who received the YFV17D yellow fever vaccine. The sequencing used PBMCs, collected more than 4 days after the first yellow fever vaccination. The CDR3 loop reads CSAMESSGGTTDTQYF. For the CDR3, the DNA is TGCAGTGCAATGGAATCTAGCGGGGGGACCACAGATACGCAGTATTTT.